Detailed here is one T cell receptor beta chain. Germline V gene lookup returns CDR1 MNHEY and CDR2 SVGEGT. The CDR3 loop spans 15 amino acids. The junction had 2 bases not matched to a gene; V was cut back by 1 base and J by 2 bases. TCRdb's copy holds only in-frame clones and misses some; the assay was immunoSEQ multiplex PCR. The repertoire consists of some 220,000 clones, with around four fifths occurring once and the leading ten covering under 4.5%. This sample stems from a study of blood T cell repertoires in COVID-19. This chain connects TRBV6-2 or TRBV6-3 to TRBJ1-5; 7 bases match TRBD1. The sample comprised peripheral blood. This receptor was identified in a man between 50 and 59 years old with acute or convalescent COVID-19. The CDR3 coding sequence is TGTGCCAGCAGTTACTTGGACAGGCGCAATCAGCCCCAGCATTTT. It specifies CASSYLDRRNQPQHF.